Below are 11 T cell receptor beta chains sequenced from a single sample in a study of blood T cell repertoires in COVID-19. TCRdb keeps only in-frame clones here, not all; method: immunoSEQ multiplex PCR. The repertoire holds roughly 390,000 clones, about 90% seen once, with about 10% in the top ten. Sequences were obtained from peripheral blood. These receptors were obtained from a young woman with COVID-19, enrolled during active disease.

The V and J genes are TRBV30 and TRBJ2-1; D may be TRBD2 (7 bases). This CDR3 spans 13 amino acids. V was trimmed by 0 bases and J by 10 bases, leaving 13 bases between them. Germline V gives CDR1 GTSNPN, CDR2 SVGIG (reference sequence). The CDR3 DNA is TGTGCCTGGAGTGTACTCGGGGGGCGGGAGCAGTTCTTC. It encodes CAWSVLGGREQFF. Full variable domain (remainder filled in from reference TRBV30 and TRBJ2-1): SQTIHQWPATLVQPVGSPLSLECTVEGTSNPNLYWYRQAAGRGLQLLFYSVGIGQISSEVPQNLSASRPQDRQFILSSKKLLLSDSGFYLCAWSVLGGREQFFGPGTRLTVL.

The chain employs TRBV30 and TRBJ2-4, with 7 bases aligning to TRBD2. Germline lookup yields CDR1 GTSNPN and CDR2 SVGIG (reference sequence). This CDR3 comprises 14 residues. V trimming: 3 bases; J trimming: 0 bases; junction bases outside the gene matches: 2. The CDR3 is CAWRTSLAKNIQYF. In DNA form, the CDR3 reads TGTGCCTGGAGGACTAGCTTAGCCAAAAACATTCAGTACTTC.

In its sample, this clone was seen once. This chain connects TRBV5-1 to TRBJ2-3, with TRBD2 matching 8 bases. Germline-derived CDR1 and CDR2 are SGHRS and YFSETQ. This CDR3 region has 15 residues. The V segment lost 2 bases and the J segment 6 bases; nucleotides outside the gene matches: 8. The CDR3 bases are TGCGCCAGCAGCTTCCGGGAGGGCCCGGGCGATACGCAGTATTTT. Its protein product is CASSFREGPGDTQYF. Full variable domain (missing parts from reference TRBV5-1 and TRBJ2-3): KAGVTQTPRYLIKTRGQQVTLSCSPISGHRSVSWYQQTPGQGLQFLFEYFSETQRNKGNFPGRFSGRQFSNSRSEMNVSTLELGDSALYLCASSFREGPGDTQYFGPGTRLTVL.

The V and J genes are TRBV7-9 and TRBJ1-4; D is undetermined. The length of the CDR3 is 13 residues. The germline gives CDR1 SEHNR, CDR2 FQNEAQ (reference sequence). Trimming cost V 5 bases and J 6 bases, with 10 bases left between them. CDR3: CASSPSGDEKLFF. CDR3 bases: TGTGCCAGCAGCCCCTCCGGGGATGAAAAACTGTTTTTT.

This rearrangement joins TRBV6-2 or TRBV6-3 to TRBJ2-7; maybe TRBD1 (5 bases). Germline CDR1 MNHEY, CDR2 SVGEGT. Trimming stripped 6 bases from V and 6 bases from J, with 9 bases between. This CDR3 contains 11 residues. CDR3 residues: CASSRTSEQYF. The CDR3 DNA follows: TGTGCCAGCAGCCGGACATCCGAGCAGTACTTC.

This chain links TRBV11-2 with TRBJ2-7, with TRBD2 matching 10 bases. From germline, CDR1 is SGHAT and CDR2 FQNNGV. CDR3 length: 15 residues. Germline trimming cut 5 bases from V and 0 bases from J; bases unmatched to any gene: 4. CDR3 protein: CASSPGLAHSYEQYF. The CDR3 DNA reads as TGTGCCAGCAGCCCGGGACTAGCGCACTCCTACGAGCAGTACTTC.

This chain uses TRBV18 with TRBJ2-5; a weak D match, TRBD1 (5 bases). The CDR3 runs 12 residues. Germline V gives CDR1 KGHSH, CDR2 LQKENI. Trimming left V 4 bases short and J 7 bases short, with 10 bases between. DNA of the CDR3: TGTGCCAGCTCACGACAGAGTCCGACCCAGTACTTC. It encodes CASSRQSPTQYF.

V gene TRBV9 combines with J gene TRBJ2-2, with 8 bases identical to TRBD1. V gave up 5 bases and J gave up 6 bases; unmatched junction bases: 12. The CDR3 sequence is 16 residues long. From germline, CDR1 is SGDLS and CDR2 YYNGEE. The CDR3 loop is CASRSRQGRPAGELFF. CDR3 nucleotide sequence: TGTGCCAGCAGATCCCGACAGGGGAGGCCGGCCGGGGAGCTGTTTTTT.

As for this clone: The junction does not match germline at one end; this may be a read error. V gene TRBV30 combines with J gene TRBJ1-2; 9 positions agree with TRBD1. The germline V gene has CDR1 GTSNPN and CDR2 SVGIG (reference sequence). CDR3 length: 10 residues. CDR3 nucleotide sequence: TGTGCCTGGGGGGACAGGGCCCTACGATTC. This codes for CAWGDRALRF.

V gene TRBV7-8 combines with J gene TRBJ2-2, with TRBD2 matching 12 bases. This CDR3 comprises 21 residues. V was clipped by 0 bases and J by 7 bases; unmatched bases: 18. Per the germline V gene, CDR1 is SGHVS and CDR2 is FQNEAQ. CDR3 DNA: TGTGCCAGCAGCTTAGCAGACAGGGGGTCAGGACTAGCGGGATTTGGCGGGGAGCTGTTTTTT. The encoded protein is CASSLADRGSGLAGFGGELFF.

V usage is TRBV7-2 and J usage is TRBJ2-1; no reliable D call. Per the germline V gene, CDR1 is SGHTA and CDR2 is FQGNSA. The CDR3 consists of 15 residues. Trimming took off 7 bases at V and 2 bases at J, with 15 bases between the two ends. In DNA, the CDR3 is TGTGCCAGCAAACTAATTGGCGGCCCCTACAATGAGCAGTTCTTC. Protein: CASKLIGGPYNEQFF.